This T cell receptor (beta chain) was captured in a study of cytomegalovirus exposure and HLA in healthy donors. Trimming removed 6 bases at V and 10 bases at J, with 22 bases between. The CDR3 extends over 15 amino acids. Germline loops: CDR1 MDHEN, CDR2 SYDVKM. The PCR used 60 Vbeta and 13 Jbeta primers. Here immunoSEQ multiplex PCR was the method, and the copy in TCRdb shows in-frame clones only, minus some. The sample has about 150,000 clones, approximately 80% seen once; the top ten hold 9.5% to 15%. The TCR comes from a young man in good health and CMV-seropositive. The material sequenced was PBMCs. The rearrangement joins TRBV28 to TRBJ2-1; a weak D match, TRBD1 (6 bases). The chain's CDR3 is CASRTSWDTNREQFF. CDR3 nucleotide sequence: TGTGCCAGCAGGACAAGTTGGGACACCAACAGGGAGCAGTTCTTC.